This paragraph reports one TCR beta chain. Seattle participants joined during active infection and were tracked over time. The data stem from a study of blood T cell repertoires in COVID-19. About the research overall: COVID-19 samples collected from the United States, Italy and Spain covered acute and convalescent phases.

The CDR3 length is 14 residues. CDR1 is MDHEN, CDR2 SYDVKM, per germline. J lost 3 bases, V lost 5 bases, and 3 bases had no gene match. TCRdb's table, derived via immunoSEQ multiplex PCR, lists solely in-frame clones and lacks some. The table records 250,000 to 300,000 clones, approximately 88% of them present only once. The TCR sequence derives from a woman aged 70-85 years with COVID-19, enrolled during active disease. This chain connects TRBV28 to TRBJ2-5; 10 bases agree with TRBD1. The sample taken for sequencing was peripheral blood. The CDR3 sequence: CASSPGTGEETQYF. The CDR3 DNA is TGTGCCAGCAGTCCTGGGACAGGGGAAGAGACCCAGTACTTC.